This TCR beta chain originates from a study of T cells in Graves' hyperthyroidism and ophthalmopathy. The ends lost 5 bases at V and 0 bases at J; junction bases unmatched: 7. CDR3 length: 18 amino acids. Germline V gene data show CDR1 as SGHAT and CDR2 as FQNNGV. Authors of the study amplified TCR beta CDR3 regions from RNA transcripts. The HTBI primer set was used in a first-round RT-PCR of the TCR CDR3. In TCRdb, the multiplex PCR reads were re-called with MiXCR into one record per CDR3 protein. The sample includes approximately 410,000 distinct CDR3 sequences, roughly 14% seen only once; the top ten take around 13%.

The TCR sequence derives from a man younger than 35 with Graves' ophthalmopathy. This chain uses TRBV11-2 with TRBJ2-7, with 16 bases matching TRBD2. Source material: blood. The DNA for the CDR3 is TGTGCCAGCAGCCAGGGACTAGCGGGAGGGAGTAGCTCCTACGAGCAGTACTTC. Translated, it gives CASSQGLAGGSSSYEQYF.